This entry describes one T cell receptor beta chain. Its antigen remains unknown. The entry originates in a study of PD-1 blockade in classical Hodgkin lymphoma. General observations from the study: According to reports, newly diagnosed patients had lower baseline TCR diversity than healthy donors, and relapsed/refractory patients had lower baseline TCR diversity still. There was a significant rise in CD4+ TCR diversity by C4D1, with no such rise for CD8+.

Profiled with immunoSEQ multiplex PCR; TCRdb holds only in-frame clones, not every one. The table has roughly 96,000 clones, just over 90% seen once. The CDR3 consists of 15 residues. V was trimmed by 4 bases and J by 7 bases, leaving 19 bases between them. Looked up from germline, CDR1 is MNHNY and CDR2 is SVGAGI (reference sequence). Regarding time point: cycle 4 day 1 (C4D1), after less than 7 weeks of nivolumab. Each and every patient relapsed after autologous stem cell transplantation, and patients got differing brentuximab vedotin exposure. This clonotype originated in a human donor with classical Hodgkin lymphoma. The chain recombines TRBV6-6 with TRBJ2-5, with D maybe TRBD2 (5 bases). Sequenced material: peripheral blood mononuclear cells (PBMCs), taken before the fourth cycle of nivolumab. Here the CDR3 DNA reads TGTGCCAGCAGTTCCCCCGGGAACGCTCTAGGGACCCAGTACTTC. Translation: CASSSPGNALGTQYF.